This TCR beta chain was documented in a study of blood T cell repertoires in COVID-19. Overall study: PBMCs, B-cell-depleted T cells, or T cells were the source of the cDNA or gDNA that made up the material.

This CDR3 is 13 amino acids long. Germline assignment: CDR1 SSHAT and CDR2 FNYEAQ (reference sequence). Original processing methods: Reference gene primer amplification yielded estimated nucleated cell counts. The repertoire was sequenced with immunoSEQ multiplex PCR; TCRdb's copy has only in-frame clones and lacks some. Clone size and the V and J calls come from that table; the DNA yielded D and trimming. The table includes fewer than 120,000 clones, 60% to 80% detected once. On this clone: At one boundary the junction diverges from the germline segment, which might be a read error.

The chain employs TRBV7-7 and TRBJ2-5; no clear D gene. The sample consisted of peripheral blood. This clonotype originated in a woman of 80 years or more with active or convalescent COVID-19. CDR3 sequence reads: CASTLGQAGTQYF. The CDR3 bases are TGTGCTAGCACCTTGGGCCAGGCAGGGACCCAGTACTTC.